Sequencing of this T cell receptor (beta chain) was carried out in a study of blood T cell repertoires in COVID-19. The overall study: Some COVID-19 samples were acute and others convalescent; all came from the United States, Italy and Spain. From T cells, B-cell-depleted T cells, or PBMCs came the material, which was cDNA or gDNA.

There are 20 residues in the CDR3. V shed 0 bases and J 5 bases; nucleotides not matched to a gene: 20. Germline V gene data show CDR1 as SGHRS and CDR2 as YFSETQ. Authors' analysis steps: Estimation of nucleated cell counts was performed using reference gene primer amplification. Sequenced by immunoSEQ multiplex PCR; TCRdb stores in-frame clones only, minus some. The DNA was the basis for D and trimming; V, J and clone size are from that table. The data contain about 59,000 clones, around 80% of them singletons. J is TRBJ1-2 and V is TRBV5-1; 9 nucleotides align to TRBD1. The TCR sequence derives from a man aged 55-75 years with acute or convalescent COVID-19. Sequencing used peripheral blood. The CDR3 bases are TGCGCCAGCAGCTTGGTCCGCCAACAGGGGGCCGGGCGAGAGAAATATGGCTACACCTTC. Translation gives CASSLVRQQGAGREKYGYTF.